This T cell receptor (beta chain) emerged from a study of early T cells in non-severe SARS-CoV-2 infection. Study summary: The study sequenced bulk RNA from unsorted whole blood, with chains unpaired.

Findings and limits, study-wide: Sequences matched to VDJdb favored anti-spike CD8 responses, while private and CD4 specificities were missed.

Concerning this clonotype: Its target is unknown.

TCRdb reprocessed the 5' RACE reads via MiXCR and lists one record per CDR3 protein. Of tens of thousands of distinct CDR3 sequences listed, around a sixth are singletons. Germline values: CDR1 SGHTA, CDR2 FQGTGA. The CDR3 consists of 14 residues. Trimming removed 2 bases from V and 3 bases from J, with 8 bases in between. This sequence joins TRBV7-3 and TRBJ2-1; D may be TRBD2 (6 bases). This TCR derives from an adult who was a healthcare worker with PCR-confirmed SARS-CoV-2 infection or an uninfected control (not recorded which). The sequenced sample consisted of whole blood. The DNA for the CDR3 is TGTGCCAGCAGCTTAGGGCGGGACTACAATGAGCAGTTCTTC. Translation: CASSLGRDYNEQFF.